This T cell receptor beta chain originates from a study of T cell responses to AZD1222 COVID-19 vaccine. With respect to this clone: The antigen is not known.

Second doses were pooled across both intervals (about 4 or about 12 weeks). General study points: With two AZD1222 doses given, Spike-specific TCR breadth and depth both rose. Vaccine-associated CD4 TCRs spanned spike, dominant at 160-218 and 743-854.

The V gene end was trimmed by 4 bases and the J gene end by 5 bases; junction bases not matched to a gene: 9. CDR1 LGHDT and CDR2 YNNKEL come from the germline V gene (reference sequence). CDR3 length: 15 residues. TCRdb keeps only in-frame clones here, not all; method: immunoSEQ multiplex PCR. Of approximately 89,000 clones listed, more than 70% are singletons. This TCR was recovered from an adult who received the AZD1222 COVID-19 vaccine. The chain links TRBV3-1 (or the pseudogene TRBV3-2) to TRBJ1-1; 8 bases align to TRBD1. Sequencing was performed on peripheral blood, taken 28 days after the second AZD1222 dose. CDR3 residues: CASSLQTGGPTEAFF. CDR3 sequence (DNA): TGTGCCAGCAGCCTTCAAACAGGGGGTCCAACTGAAGCTTTCTTT.